This entry concerns a single TCR beta chain. Antigen unknown. The CDR3 runs to 13 residues. Between the trimmed V and J ends, which lost 7 bases and 4 bases, there was a span of 11 bases. CDR1 is MNHEY, CDR2 SMNVEV, per germline (reference sequence). The sample belongs to a study of cytomegalovirus exposure and HLA in healthy donors. Study-wide results and limits: Immune exposure was documented only through CMV serostatus.

Both 60 Vbeta primers and 13 Jbeta primers went into the PCR. Produced via immunoSEQ multiplex PCR; TCRdb's table is partial and in-frame only. This listing includes about 170,000 clones. This clonotype was sampled from a woman aged 60-70 years in good health and CMV-seronegative. The sample comprised PBMCs. The rearrangement joins TRBV27 to TRBJ1-3; a weak D match, TRBD1 (6 bases). The CDR3 sequence: CASMGASGNTIYF. CDR3 nucleotide sequence: TGTGCCAGCATGGGGGCGTCCGGAAACACCATATATTTT.